The 13 T cell receptor beta chains reported below all come from one sample, sequenced in a study of T cells in tuberculosis. Time point here: new active TB diagnosis, blood taken before or within 7 days of starting treatment. Libraries were prepared by immunoSEQ multiplex PCR; TCRdb keeps only in-frame clonotypes and omits some of them. The data hold around 33,000 clones, with about 90% observed a single time. This specimen consisted of PBMCs, obtained at tuberculosis diagnosis. These receptors came from an adult with tuberculosis. Some clones in this sample may be carry-over from other donors' samples.

The rearrangement joins TRBV11-2 to TRBJ2-7; possible D gene TRBD2, 5 bases. V lost 2 bases, J lost 0 bases, and 14 bases lay in between. Germline CDR1 SGHAT, CDR2 FQNNGV. CDR3 size: 16 residues. The CDR3 coding sequence is TGTGCCAGCAGCTTAACACCGGACTTGTTCTCCTACGAGCAGTACTTC. Protein sequence: CASSLTPDLFSYEQYF.

V is TRBV11-2 and J is TRBJ1-1, with 10 bases identical to TRBD1. Germline trimming cut 5 bases from V and 4 bases from J; bases unmatched to any gene: 7. This CDR3 spans 15 amino acids. Per the germline V gene, CDR1 is SGHAT and CDR2 is FQNNGV. This CDR3 is CASSPRTGGSTEAFF. CDR3 nucleotides: TGTGCCAGCAGCCCGAGGACAGGGGGAAGCACTGAAGCTTTCTTT.

The chain links TRBV6-6 to TRBJ2-7; 9 bases agree with TRBD1. Germline V gives CDR1 MNHNY, CDR2 SVGAGI (reference sequence). Trimming took 0 bases from V and 4 from J; bases not matched to a gene: 1. The CDR3 extends over 14 amino acids. The CDR3 nucleotides read TGTGCCAGCAGTTACTCGACAGGGGGTTACGAGCAGTACTTC. Translating gives CASSYSTGGYEQYF.

The V and J genes are TRBV27 and TRBJ2-7; D is undetermined. The CDR3 is made up of 13 amino acids. Germline V gene data show CDR1 as MNHEY and CDR2 as SMNVEV (reference sequence). V lost 3 bases and J lost 2, with 8 bases in between. This CDR3 is CASSLALPYEQYF. DNA of the CDR3: TGTGCCAGCAGTTTGGCCTTGCCCTACGAGCAGTACTTC.

The genes are TRBV5-3 and TRBJ1-5; TRBD1 is a possible D gene (6 bases). TRBV5-3 is noted as an ORF with a role that remains uncertain. Trimming shortened V by 1 base and J by 6 bases, and 14 bases separated the two germline ends. CDR3 length: 15 amino acids. The CDR3 bases are TGTGCCAGAAGCTTGCGGGGGGCAAAGATTCAGCCCCAGCATTTT. Protein: CARSLRGAKIQPQHF.

CDR3 coding DNA: TGCGCCAGCAGTGACCTAGCGGGGGGGCCCCACAATGAGCAGTTCTTC. Protein product: CASSDLAGGPHNEQFF. The chain uses TRBV10-2 and TRBJ2-1, with 12 bases aligning to TRBD2. V dropped 3 bases and J dropped 5; count of bases not matched to a gene: 5. The V gene's germline CDR1 is WSHSY and CDR2 SAAADI. This CDR3 region has 16 residues.

V usage is TRBV18 and J usage is TRBJ1-5; 10 bases line up with TRBD1. V lost 1 base and J lost 3; bases outside the gene matches: 9. The CDR3 extends over 18 amino acids. From germline, CDR1 is KGHSH and CDR2 LQKENI. Here the CDR3 DNA reads TGTGCCAGCTCACCACAAAGTTCGGGACAGGGGTTCAATCAGCCCCAGCATTTT. Its translation is CASSPQSSGQGFNQPQHF.

The chain couples TRBV29-1 to TRBJ1-2; 10 bases match TRBD1. Germline V gene sequence: CDR1 SQVTM, CDR2 ANQGSEA. The ends lost 3 bases at V and 5 bases at J; junction bases unmatched: 6. This CDR3 region has 14 residues. CDR3 sequence (DNA): TGCAGCGTTGAGGGACAGGGGATCGGTTATGGCTACACCTTC. Its translation: CSVEGQGIGYGYTF. The full variable domain, rest sourced from reference TRBV29-1 and TRBJ1-2, is SAVISQKPSRDICQRGTSLTIQCQVDSQVTMMFWYRQQPGQSLTLIATANQGSEATYESGFVIDKFPISRPNLTFSTLTVSNMSPEDSSIYLCSVEGQGIGYGYTFGSGTRLTVV.

The genes are TRBV12-5 and TRBJ1-5; no clear D. Germline CDR1 and CDR2: LGHNT and FRNRAP. Trimming took off 6 bases at V and 1 base at J, with 13 bases between the two ends. This CDR3 contains 15 residues. CDR3 DNA sequence: TGTGCTAGTGGCCTCTCGGGAAGAAGCAATCAGCCCCAGCATTTT. This codes for CASGLSGRSNQPQHF.

This chain joins TRBV5-1 and TRBJ1-3, with a weak D call TRBD1 (6 bases). Per germline, CDR1 SGHRS and CDR2 YFSETQ. Between the trimmed V and J ends, which lost 3 bases and 0 bases, there was a span of 10 bases. This CDR3 is built from 15 residues. Here the CDR3 reads CASSSDRISGNTIYF. The CDR3 DNA is TGCGCCAGCAGCTCCGACAGGATCTCTGGAAACACCATATATTTT.

This chain connects TRBV9 to TRBJ1-3; TRBD1 aligns across 7 bases. This CDR3 is built from 14 residues. With 3 bases clipped from V and 2 bases from J, the junction kept 2 bases outside the gene matches. Germline CDR1 and CDR2: SGDLS and YYNGEE. CDR3 loop: CASSATGAGNTIYF. CDR3 bases: TGTGCCAGCAGCGCAACAGGGGCTGGAAACACCATATATTTT.

The chain joins TRBV15 to TRBJ2-7, with D maybe TRBD1 (6 bases). The CDR3 length is 15 residues. CDR1 LNHNV and CDR2 YYDKDF come from the germline V gene (reference sequence). Trimming removed 3 bases at V and 4 bases at J, with 16 bases between. The CDR3 loop reads CATSRGEGTNYEQYF. The CDR3 nucleotides read TGTGCCACCAGCAGGGGAGAGGGGACAAATTACGAGCAGTACTTC. The full variable domain, with the rest looked up from reference TRBV15 and TRBJ2-7, is DAMVIQNPRYQVTQFGKPVTLSCSQTLNHNVMYWYQQKSSQAPKLLFHYYDKDFNNEADTPDNFQSRRPNTSFCFLDIRSPGLGDTAMYLCATSRGEGTNYEQYFGPGTRLTVT.

The chain uses TRBV18 and TRBJ2-1; D call uncertain. V was clipped by 0 bases and J by 8 bases, with 11 bases between them. The CDR3 is 14 amino acids. From germline, CDR1 is KGHSH and CDR2 LQKENI. The CDR3 loop reads CASSPPRGKYEQFF. CDR3 DNA: TGTGCCAGCTCACCACCGCGCGGAAAATATGAGCAGTTCTTC.